The 22 T cell receptor beta chains below were found in one sample sequenced in a study of CD8+ T cells in alopecia areata. The treatment denotes: oral pan-JAK inhibitor, 5-10 mg twice daily. Sequencing relied on a cDNA template that was reverse transcribed from extracted RNA. Some clones are missing from TCRdb's copy, which holds only in-frame ones; the method was immunoSEQ multiplex PCR. This sample has nearly 200,000 clones, with about three fifths found just once. The sample was CD4+ T cells sorted from blood, taken at week 24, from a patient treated with tofacitinib. All receptors derive from a human donor with alopecia areata.

V gene TRBV29-1 combines with J gene TRBJ2-3, with D unclear. The CDR3 is made up of 11 amino acids. Trimming shortened V by 3 bases and J by 4 bases, and 5 bases separated the two germline ends. Germline CDR1 is SQVTM and CDR2 is ANQGSEA. The CDR3 region is CSVDSSDTQYF. The CDR3 bases are TGCAGCGTTGATAGCTCAGATACGCAGTATTTT.

The chain carries TRBV18 and TRBJ1-2; possible D gene TRBD1, 6 bases. CDR1 KGHSH and CDR2 LQKENI come from the germline V gene. The V end lost 5 bases, the J end lost 0 bases, and 10 bases lay between the germline ends. The CDR3 is 14 residues long. The chain's CDR3 is CASSSDRSNYGYTF. The CDR3 nucleotides read TGTGCCAGCTCATCCGACAGGTCTAACTATGGCTACACCTTC. The whole variable domain, remainder taken from reference TRBV18 and TRBJ1-2, is NAGVMQNPRHLVRRRGQEARLRCSPMKGHSHVYWYRQLPEEGLKFMVYLQKENIIDESGMPKERFSAEFPKEGPSILRIQQVVRGDSAAYFCASSSDRSNYGYTFGSGTRLTVV.

The chain carries TRBV7-9 and TRBJ1-2; D call uncertain. The germline V gene has CDR1 SEHNR and CDR2 FQNEAQ (reference sequence). V lost 2 bases and J 13 bases, leaving 8 bases between the germline ends. CDR3 length: 10 residues. CDR3 protein: CASSLLGITF. The CDR3 region has the DNA TGTGCCAGCAGCTTATTGGGGATCACCTTC.

V usage is TRBV7-2 and J usage is TRBJ2-7; 7 bases agree with TRBD1. There are 14 residues in the CDR3. The junction had 9 bases not matched to a gene; V was cut back by 0 bases and J by 10 bases. Germline V gene data show CDR1 as SGHTA and CDR2 as FQGNSA. The CDR3 loop is CASSLAGAQGGQYF. Here the CDR3 DNA reads TGTGCCAGCAGCTTAGCGGGGGCCCAAGGGGGCCAGTACTTC.

The chain links TRBV5-1 to TRBJ2-2; tentative D call: TRBD2 (6 bases). The length of the CDR3 is 17 residues. Deletions cut 4 bases from V and 4 bases from J, with 20 bases between. Per the germline V gene, CDR1 is SGHRS and CDR2 is YFSETQ. The CDR3 is CASSLESPGLLTGELFF. The CDR3 nucleotides read TGCGCCAGCAGCCTGGAATCACCGGGACTTCTCACCGGGGAGCTGTTTTTT.

CDR3 sequence reads: CASSFVARGGEAFF. CDR3 coding DNA: TGTGCCAGCAGCTTTGTTGCTCGTGGAGGTGAAGCTTTCTTT. The chain links TRBV5-6 to TRBJ1-1; no firm D call. Germline loops: CDR1 SGHDT, CDR2 YYEEEE. The CDR3 has 14 amino acids. V shed 2 bases and J shed 7 bases, with 15 bases lying between them.

The chain joins TRBV7-8 to TRBJ2-5; tentatively, D is TRBD2 (6 bases). The CDR3 covers 15 residues. Germline V lookup: CDR1 SGHVS, CDR2 FQNEAQ. Trimming took 2 bases from V and 2 from J, leaving 12 bases between them. The CDR3 DNA is TGTGCCAGCAGCTTATCGCTAGCGCAGCAAGAGACCCAGTACTTC. This gives the protein CASSLSLAQQETQYF.

The V call is TRBV2, the J call TRBJ2-5, with no clear D. CDR1 is SNHLY, CDR2 FYNNEI, per germline. The CDR3 totals 14 residues. Deletions cut 3 bases from V and 2 bases from J, with 10 bases between. Here the CDR3 DNA reads TGTGCCAGCAGTGATATTTGGCTTCAAGAGACCCAGTACTTC. The encoded protein is CASSDIWLQETQYF.

The rearrangement links TRBV4-3 to TRBJ2-5; 7 bases map to TRBD1. The CDR3 has 15 residues. In germline, CDR1 is LGHNA, CDR2 YSLEER. V dropped 0 bases and J dropped 5; count of bases not matched to a gene: 6. The CDR3 region has the DNA TGCGCCAGCAGCCAAGATCCCAGGGGGAGTGAGACCCAGTACTTC. The encoded protein is CASSQDPRGSETQYF.

This clone has just one count. The chain carries TRBV28 and TRBJ2-1, with 13 bases aligning to TRBD2. Germline values: CDR1 MDHEN, CDR2 SYDVKM. After removal of 6 bases from V and 7 bases from J, the junction contained 12 bases not matched to a gene. The CDR3 runs 17 residues. Written as DNA, the CDR3 is TGTGCCAGCAGCCGCGGCGGGACTAGCGGGATCGCGAATGAGCAGTTCTTC. It codes for CASSRGGTSGIANEQFF.

The chain is built from TRBV15 and TRBJ1-1; D unclear. Deletions cut 0 bases from V and 1 base from J, with 12 bases between. Germline CDR1 is LNHNV and CDR2 is YYDKDF (reference sequence). CDR3 length: 16 amino acids. The CDR3 sequence is CATSRDLNTGNTEAFF. The CDR3 nucleotides read TGTGCCACCAGCAGAGATCTAAACACGGGGAACACTGAAGCTTTCTTT.

This clone was counted a few times. The chain carries TRBV29-1 and TRBJ1-4; D is uncertain. Germline values: CDR1 SQVTM, CDR2 ANQGSEA. The CDR3 is 11 residues long. V was pared by 0 bases and J by 7 bases, with 3 bases between. CDR3 nucleotide sequence: TGCAGCGTTGAAGACAGTGAAAAACTGTTTTTT. This translates into CSVEDSEKLFF.

The V call is TRBV4-3, the J call TRBJ2-7; D unresolved. The CDR3 consists of 16 residues. The V gene lost 1 base and the J gene lost 0 bases, with 13 bases spanning the gap. Per the germline V gene, CDR1 is LGHNA and CDR2 is YSLEER. CDR3 sequence (DNA): TGCGCCAGCAGCCAAGCGTCGAGCGCGAGCTCCTACGAGCAGTACTTC. It codes for CASSQASSASSYEQYF.

This chain joins TRBV4-2 and TRBJ1-6; D not certain. Trimming stripped 0 bases from V and 9 bases from J, with 15 bases between. The CDR3 length is 16 residues. Germline V gives CDR1 LGHNA, CDR2 YNFKEQ. The CDR3: CASSQEAGIVSSPLHF. The CDR3 DNA follows: TGTGCCAGCAGCCAAGAGGCGGGGATCGTCAGTTCACCCCTCCACTTT.

Worth noting for this clone: Compared with germline, one end of the junction differs, possibly owing to a read error. CDR3 region: CASSPSGGEETQYF. The CDR3 nucleotides are TGCGCCAGCAGCCCTAGCGGGGGGGAAGAAACCCAGTACTTC. The V and J genes are TRBV4-3 and TRBJ2-5, with 12 bases identical to TRBD2. There are 14 residues in the CDR3. Germline assignment: CDR1 LGHNA and CDR2 YSLEER.

This clone has just a few counts. The rearrangement joins TRBV21-1 to TRBJ1-2; the table's D gene call, TRBD1, was not cross checked with the DNA. TRBV21-1 is marked as a pseudogene. This CDR3 is 13 amino acids long. DNA for the CDR3: TGTGCCAGCAGCAAAGTGGGCAGTAGAGGCTACACCTTC. This translates into CASSKVGSRGYTF.

V gene TRBV7-2 combines with J gene TRBJ1-1; TRBD1 might be the D (6 bases). Germline CDR1 SGHTA, CDR2 FQGNSA. This CDR3 is 14 amino acids long. The V end lost 2 bases, the J end lost 3 bases, and 10 bases lay between the germline ends. This CDR3 reads CASSLQGIDTEAFF. CDR3 nucleotides: TGTGCCAGCAGCTTACAGGGGATCGACACTGAAGCTTTCTTT. Supplemented by reference TRBV7-2 and TRBJ1-1, the full variable domain reads GAGVSQSPSNKVTEKGKDVELRCDPISGHTALYWYRQSLGQGLEFLIYFQGNSAPDKSGLPSDRFSAERTGGSVSTLTIQRTQQEDSAVYLCASSLQGIDTEAFFGQGTRLTVV.

This clone was counted between two and nine times. The chain joins TRBV9 to TRBJ2-3; D is uncertain. The CDR3 totals 14 residues. V shed 4 bases and J shed 6 bases, with 15 bases lying between them. The germline CDR1 and CDR2 sequences are SGDLS and YYNGEE. CDR3 sequence (DNA): TGTGCCAGCAGCAAAACCTCAGTCCTCGATACGCAGTATTTT. It is translated as CASSKTSVLDTQYF.

The chain joins TRBV27 to TRBJ1-5; weak D call: TRBD1 (5 bases). Trimming pared 5 bases from V and 7 bases from J, leaving 24 bases between. CDR3 size: 17 residues. Germline-derived CDR1 and CDR2 are MNHEY and SMNVEV (reference sequence). The CDR3: CASSQRAGREKGQPQHF. Written as DNA, the CDR3 is TGTGCCAGCAGTCAGAGGGCGGGTCGGGAGAAGGGGCAGCCCCAGCATTTT.

This clone was detected a few times. V usage is TRBV5-1 and J usage is TRBJ2-1; TRBD1 might be the D (6 bases). There are 14 residues in the CDR3. V was trimmed by 3 bases and J by 7 bases, leaving 14 bases between them. CDR1 SGHRS and CDR2 YFSETQ come from the germline V gene. The CDR3 region is CASSSQGRFNEQFF. The CDR3 DNA follows: TGCGCCAGCAGCTCTCAGGGGCGGTTTAATGAGCAGTTCTTC.

This clone occurred many times. V gene TRBV19 combines with J gene TRBJ2-7; D gene ambiguous. The CDR3 extends over 12 amino acids. V was shortened by 3 bases and J by 6 bases, with 9 bases between the two germline ends. Germline V gives CDR1 LNHDA, CDR2 SQIVND (reference sequence). The CDR3: CASSMEGGEQYF. The CDR3 DNA is TGTGCCAGTAGTATGGAAGGTGGCGAGCAGTACTTC.

The chain uses TRBV4-1 and TRBJ2-3; maybe TRBD1 (5 bases). The CDR3 spans 16 residues. CDR1 MGHRA and CDR2 YSYEKL come from the germline V gene. V lost 0 bases, J lost 2 bases, and 12 bases lay in between. CDR3 loop: CASSQDGKGITDTQYF. Here the CDR3 DNA reads TGCGCCAGCAGCCAAGACGGCAAGGGGATCACAGATACGCAGTATTTT.